This T cell receptor beta chain is drawn from a study of control samples from healthy donors and cancer patients. Clones were read by immunoSEQ multiplex PCR, and TCRdb kept only the in-frame ones, dropping some. The table has 130,000 to 150,000 clones, roughly 94% seen once; the top ten hold 12% to 15%. Between the trimmed V and J ends, which lost 1 base and 7 bases, there was a span of 11 bases. Germline V lookup: CDR1 SGHVS, CDR2 FQNEAQ. The CDR3 extends over 14 amino acids. This TCR came from a man in his fifties or sixties with colorectal cancer. The chain employs TRBV7-8 and TRBJ1-5; D gene unclear. Material for sequencing was PBMCs. This CDR3 reads CASSLEAGWQPQHF. The CDR3 DNA reads as TGTGCCAGCAGCTTAGAGGCGGGGTGGCAGCCCCAGCATTTT.